The sequence of this T cell receptor beta chain was determined in a study of regulatory T cells in long-lasting Graves disease. V gave up 0 bases and J gave up 0 bases, with 6 bases separating them. Per germline, CDR1 MNHEY and CDR2 SVGAGI. The CDR3 loop spans 14 amino acids. Investigators prepared the TCR beta libraries by applying iRepertoire HTBI primers and Arm-PCR of CDR3 regions. TCRdb reanalysed the multiplex PCR reads using MiXCR and keeps one entry per CDR3 protein. Among 400,000 to 500,000 distinct CDR3 sequences listed, about 20% were seen once. Noted time point: persistent/refractory GD, antithyroid drugs over 5 years with positive TRAb. PBMC RNA served as the TCR library source. From an endocrinology department in Xi'an, China, came the patients.

This material consisted of peripheral blood mononuclear cells (PBMCs), taken when the disease was refractory, from a patient treated with antithyroid drugs. The chain carries TRBV6-5 and TRBJ2-7; D not resolved. This TCR derives from a female donor with Graves disease. Here the CDR3 reads CASSYSHSSYEQYF. In DNA form, the CDR3 reads TGTGCCAGCAGTTACTCTCACAGCTCCTACGAGCAGTACTTC.